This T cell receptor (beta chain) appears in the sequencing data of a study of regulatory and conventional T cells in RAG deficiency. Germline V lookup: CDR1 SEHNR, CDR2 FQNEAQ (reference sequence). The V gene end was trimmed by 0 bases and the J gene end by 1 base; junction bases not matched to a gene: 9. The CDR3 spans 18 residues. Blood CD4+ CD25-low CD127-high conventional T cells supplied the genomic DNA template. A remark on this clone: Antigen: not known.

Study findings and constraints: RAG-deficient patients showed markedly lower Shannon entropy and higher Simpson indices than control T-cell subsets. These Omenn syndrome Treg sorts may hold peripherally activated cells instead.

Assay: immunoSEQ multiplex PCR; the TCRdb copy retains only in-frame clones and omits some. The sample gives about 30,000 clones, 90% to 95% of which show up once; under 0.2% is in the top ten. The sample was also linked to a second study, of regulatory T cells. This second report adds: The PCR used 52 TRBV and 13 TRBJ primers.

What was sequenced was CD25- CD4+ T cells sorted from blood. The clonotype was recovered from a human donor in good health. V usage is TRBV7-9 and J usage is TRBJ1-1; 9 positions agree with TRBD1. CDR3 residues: CASSLARDRVRANTEAFF. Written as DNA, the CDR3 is TGTGCCAGCAGCTTAGCAAGGGACAGGGTTCGGGCGAACACTGAAGCTTTCTTT.